The clone carrying this T cell receptor (beta chain) was seen a few times. The antigen is not known. The source of the sample is a study of radiotherapy plus CTLA-4 blockade in lung cancer. Study overall: Disease control was seen in 30% to 35% of patients, objective responses in around 20%. Study observations and caveats: Expansion of tumor-derived TCR clones was observed in blood after radiotherapy plus ipilimumab.

The data were produced by immunoSEQ multiplex PCR, yet TCRdb's version contains in-frame clones alone and is incomplete. This table has 80,000 or so clones, around 76% appearing once. Focal radiation plus CTLA-4 blockade with ipilimumab was administered to patients who had chemo-refractory metastatic non-small-cell lung cancer. Sample: peripheral blood, taken from a patient treated with radiotherapy plus ipilimumab. This sequence originates from a human donor with non-small cell lung cancer who had a partial response to radiotherapy plus ipilimumab. Some clones in this sample may be carry-over from other donors' samples.

CDR3 bases: TGTGCCAGCAGCTTAGAGGGACAGGGGCCCTACGAGCAGTACTTC. This codes for CASSLEGQGPYEQYF. This chain connects TRBV7-6 to TRBJ2-7; 10 positions agree with TRBD1. The CDR3 covers 15 residues. The ends lost 1 base at V and 2 bases at J; junction bases unmatched: 2. Germline CDR1 SGHVS, CDR2 FNYEAQ.